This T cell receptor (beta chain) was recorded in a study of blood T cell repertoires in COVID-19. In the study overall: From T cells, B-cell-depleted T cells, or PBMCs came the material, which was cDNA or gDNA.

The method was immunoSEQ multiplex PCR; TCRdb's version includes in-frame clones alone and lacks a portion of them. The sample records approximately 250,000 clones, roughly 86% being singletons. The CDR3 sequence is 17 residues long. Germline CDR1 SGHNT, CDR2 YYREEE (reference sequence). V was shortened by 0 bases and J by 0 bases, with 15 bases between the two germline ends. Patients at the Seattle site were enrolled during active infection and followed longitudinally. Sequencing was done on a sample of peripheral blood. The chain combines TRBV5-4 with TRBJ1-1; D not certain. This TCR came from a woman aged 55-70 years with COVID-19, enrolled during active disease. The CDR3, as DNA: TGTGCCAGCAGCTTGGCCATCGTTGGAGGGATGAACACTGAAGCTTTCTTT. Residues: CASSLAIVGGMNTEAFF.